These 7 T cell receptor beta chains were sequenced from one sample in a study of blood T cell repertoires in COVID-19. Produced via immunoSEQ multiplex PCR; TCRdb's table is partial and in-frame only. The sample has around 94,000 clones; around 90% are singletons. Input material: peripheral blood. The source of these receptors is a man between 45 and 60 years old with active or convalescent COVID-19.

This chain connects TRBV14 to TRBJ2-7; D ambiguous. CDR1 is SGHDN and CDR2 is FVKESK in the germline V gene. V gave up 2 bases and J gave up 0 bases, with 11 bases separating them. The CDR3 is 15 amino acids. CDR3 sequence (DNA): TGTGCCAGCAGCCAATCCAACAGCCGCTCCTACGAGCAGTACTTC. Translation gives CASSQSNSRSYEQYF.

The V call is TRBV7-2, the J call TRBJ1-1, with D possibly being TRBD1 (5 bases). Germline V gene lookup returns CDR1 SGHTA and CDR2 FQGNSA. The CDR3 covers 13 residues. V was pared by 5 bases and J by 4 bases, with 11 bases between. For the CDR3, the DNA is TGTGCCAGCAGCGAATTAGGGGTCACTGAAGCTTTCTTT. Protein sequence: CASSELGVTEAFF. Complete variable domain (other parts from reference TRBV7-2 and TRBJ1-1): GAGVSQSPSNKVTEKGKDVELRCDPISGHTALYWYRQSLGQGLEFLIYFQGNSAPDKSGLPSDRFSAERTGGSVSTLTIQRTQQEDSAVYLCASSELGVTEAFFGQGTRLTVV.

This chain joins TRBV7-2 and TRBJ1-5; 10 bases agree with TRBD1. Per germline, CDR1 SGHTA and CDR2 FQGNSA. CDR3 size: 17 residues. V gave up 1 base and J gave up 5 bases; unmatched junction bases: 8. The CDR3 bases are TGTGCCAGCAGCTTAGGCAATTCGGGACAGGGGTATCAGCCCCAGCATTTT. It specifies CASSLGNSGQGYQPQHF.

This clone has just one count. The chain is built from TRBV12-3 or TRBV12-4 and TRBJ1-2; D perhaps matches TRBD1 (6 bases). Trimming pared 4 bases from V and 4 bases from J, leaving 10 bases between. CDR3 size: 13 residues. The CDR3 protein is CASSYDRRYGYTF. DNA of the CDR3: TGTGCCAGCAGTTACGACAGGCGCTATGGCTACACCTTC.

The V gene is TRBV19, the J gene TRBJ1-5; a weak D match, TRBD1 (6 bases). The length of the CDR3 is 16 residues. V was shortened by 5 bases and J by 0 bases, with 14 bases between the two germline ends. Germline values: CDR1 LNHDA, CDR2 SQIVND (reference sequence). The CDR3 region is CASSRQDPYSNQPQHF. CDR3 nucleotides: TGTGCCAGTAGTCGACAGGATCCTTATAGCAATCAGCCCCAGCATTTT.

The table lists this clone with a count of one. The chain uses TRBV15 and TRBJ2-2, with 11 nucleotides matching TRBD2. The CDR3 is 15 amino acids. Germline loops: CDR1 LNHNV, CDR2 YYDKDF (reference sequence). The J segment lost 5 bases and the V segment lost 3 bases, leaving 2 bases of the junction unmatched. This chain's CDR3 is CATSSTSGGTGELFF. Written as DNA, the CDR3 is TGTGCCACCAGCAGCACTAGCGGGGGTACCGGGGAGCTGTTTTTT.

The J gene is TRBJ2-1, the V gene TRBV4-2; possibly TRBD2 for D (6 bases). Per germline, CDR1 LGHNA and CDR2 YNFKEQ. This CDR3 spans 11 amino acids. The V end was cut by 9 bases, the J end by 9 bases, with 12 bases between. CDR3 amino acids: CASSPGGEQFF. The CDR3 DNA reads as TGTGCCAGTAGTCCCGGGGGTGAGCAGTTCTTC.